This T cell receptor beta chain emerged from a study of T cells in Graves' hyperthyroidism and ophthalmopathy. Study-wide results and limits: The majority of expanded thyroid clonotypes above 0.001 also appeared in blood.

From RNA transcripts, TCR beta CDR3 regions were amplified. Researchers ran a first-round RT-PCR on the TCR CDR3 using the HTBI primer set. Each CDR3 protein gets one entry after TCRdb re-called the multiplex PCR reads with MiXCR. Seen here are roughly 500,000 distinct CDR3 sequences, approximately 23% observed once, and the top ten hold around 50%. Note on this clonotype: Antigen unknown.

The CDR3 has 16 residues. Trimming cost V 0 bases and J 2 bases; bases outside gene matches: 5. Germline CDR1 and CDR2: SGDLS and YYNGEE. The receptor comes from an older woman with Graves' ophthalmopathy. The sequencing input was blood. The chain couples TRBV9 to TRBJ2-5; 9 positions agree with TRBD2. CDR3 DNA: TGTGCCAGCAGCGTAGCTGTGACTAGCGGACAAGAGACCCAGTACTTC. It yields the protein CASSVAVTSGQETQYF.